These 6 T cell receptor beta chains share one sample of origin, sequenced in a study of memory CD4+ T cells and cytomegalovirus serostatus (dated by TCRdb to the late 2010s). Single viable CD3+CD4+CD8-CD45RO+ cells were sorted as memory CD4+ T cells on a FACSAria II. The library came from the immunoSEQ multiplex PCR assay. The clones in this table, taken by TCRdb from immuneACCESS, are in-frame only. Not every clone is retained; where verified, under half of the shortfall comes from an unresolved V gene, and the cause of the rest is unknown. Within this sample are 75,000 to 95,000 clones, with 65% to 85% of them counted one time only. The top ten hold less than 0.9% of the sample. The specimen was memory CD4+ T cells from blood. All receptors derive from an adult in good health and CMV-seronegative.

This clone was recorded a few times. The chain joins TRBV2 to TRBJ1-2; TRBD1 might be the D (5 bases). This CDR3 has 10 amino acids. Trimming removed 11 bases from V and 4 bases from J, with 8 bases in between. Germline V gene sequence: CDR1 SNHLY, CDR2 FYNNEI. The CDR3 region is CAPGGYGYTF. In nucleotides, the CDR3 is TGTGCCCCGGGGGGCTATGGCTACACCTTC.

V usage is TRBV7-8 and J usage is TRBJ1-2, with 11 bases aligning to TRBD1. CDR1 is SGHVS, CDR2 FQNEAQ, per germline. Losses at the gene ends were 5 bases for V and 4 bases for J; bases not matched to a gene: 6. The length of the CDR3 is 15 residues. CDR3 sequence reads: CASSHRDRGFYGYTF. Written as DNA, the CDR3 is TGTGCCAGCAGCCACCGGGACAGGGGGTTCTATGGCTACACCTTC.

The chain recombines TRBV7-2 with TRBJ2-3; 7 bases map to TRBD2. The germline V gene encodes CDR1 SGHTA and CDR2 FQGNSA. CDR3 length equals 14 residues. J gave up 1 base and V 7 bases, and 5 bases lay outside the gene matches. The CDR3 nucleotides are TGTGCCAGCAAGCCTAGCGGAGGCACAGATACGCAGTATTTT. Encoded protein: CASKPSGGTDTQYF.

The chain has TRBV2 and TRBJ2-3; possibly TRBD2 for D (6 bases). Trimming pared 7 bases from V and 1 base from J, leaving 15 bases between. The CDR3 is 15 amino acids. CDR1 and CDR2 from the germline V gene are SNHLY and FYNNEI. DNA of the CDR3: TGTGCCAGCACCGAGGGCGGGGTCGGCACAGATACGCAGTATTTT. It translates to CASTEGGVGTDTQYF.

The rearrangement joins TRBV5-1 to TRBJ1-4, with D tentatively TRBD1 (6 bases). CDR1 and CDR2 from the germline V gene are SGHRS and YFSETQ. The CDR3 sequence is 14 residues long. Between the trimmed V and J ends, which lost 4 bases and 2 bases, there was a span of 9 bases. The CDR3 spells CASSPDSTNEKLFF. The CDR3, as DNA: TGCGCCAGCAGCCCGGACAGCACTAATGAAAAACTGTTTTTT.

The chain uses TRBV6-6 and TRBJ1-3; D is undetermined. CDR1 MNHNY and CDR2 SVGAGI come from the germline V gene (reference sequence). V lost 6 bases, J lost 0 bases, and 6 bases lay in between. This CDR3 has 13 residues. The CDR3 DNA is TGTGCCAGCAGGGACTTCTCTGGAAACACCATATATTTT. Protein: CASRDFSGNTIYF.